Listed here are 25 T cell receptor beta chains from one sample, sequenced in a study of T cell repertoires in cytomegalovirus infection. TCRdb reprocessed the reads with MiXCR, giving one entry per CDR3 protein. The profile shows under 800,000 distinct CDR3 sequences, 24% of them singletons. Material for sequencing was CD8+ T cells from PBMCs. These TCRs come from a human donor in good health (CMV status not recorded). Some clones in this sample may be carry-over from other donors' samples.

This clonotype was seen many times. The chain recombines TRBV7-2 with TRBJ2-7, with a possible D match to TRBD2 (5 bases). Germline V gene data show CDR1 as SGHTA and CDR2 as FQGNSA. The CDR3 contains 13 residues. V was pared by 1 base and J by 5 bases, with 9 bases between. CDR3 residues: CASSLEAGDEQYF. The CDR3 DNA follows: TGTGCCAGCAGCTTAGAGGCCGGGGACGAGCAGTACTTC.

This chain links TRBV5-1 with TRBJ1-2; D perhaps matches TRBD1 (5 bases). There are 13 residues in the CDR3. V was cut by 5 bases and J by 2 bases, with 10 bases left in between. The germline gives CDR1 SGHRS, CDR2 YFSETQ. In DNA form, the CDR3 reads TGCGCCAGCAGGCTGACAGAGAACTATGGCTACACCTTC. Encoded protein: CASRLTENYGYTF.

The CDR3 DNA sequence: TGTGCCAGCAGCTTAGTCGGACAGGCCATCTATGGCTACACCTTC. This gives the protein CASSLVGQAIYGYTF. The chain employs TRBV7-9 and TRBJ1-2; 7 bases map to TRBD1. Germline V lookup: CDR1 SEHNR, CDR2 FQNEAQ (reference sequence). V lost 1 base to trimming and J lost 4 bases; unmatched junction nucleotides: 6. This CDR3 is built from 15 residues.

The rearrangement joins TRBV28 to TRBJ1-5, with D maybe TRBD1 (6 bases). This CDR3 region has 16 residues. The germline CDR1 and CDR2 sequences are MDHEN and SYDVKM. Here the CDR3 reads CAGADGGGYSNQPQHF. The CDR3 DNA reads as TGTGCGGGGGCTGACGGGGGGGGTTATAGCAATCAGCCCCAGCATTTT.

This clonotype appeared a single time. This chain links TRBV7-3 with TRBJ1-2; a possible D gene is TRBD1 (6 bases). V lost 5 bases, J lost 6 bases, and 19 bases lay in between. Per the germline V gene, CDR1 is SGHTA and CDR2 is FQGTGA. CDR3 size: 15 residues. The chain's CDR3 is CASSQTRTVLNGYTF. The CDR3 DNA reads TGTGCCAGCAGCCAAACCCGGACAGTATTGAATGGCTACACCTTC.

The genes are TRBV7-9 and TRBJ2-3; 13 bases line up with TRBD2. This CDR3 comprises 17 residues. Germline values: CDR1 SEHNR, CDR2 FQNEAQ (reference sequence). The junction had 12 bases not matched to a gene; V was cut back by 6 bases and J by 6 bases. The CDR3 nucleotides read TGTGCCAGCAGAACTAGCGGGGGGGCCACGGGGGACGATACGCAGTATTTT. It specifies CASRTSGGATGDDTQYF.

This clonotype was counted a few times. The chain has TRBV6-2 or TRBV6-3 and TRBJ1-1, with D unresolved. In germline, CDR1 is MNHEY, CDR2 SVGEGT. The CDR3 has 13 residues. V was cut by 6 bases and J by 2 bases, with 10 bases left in between. The CDR3 spells CASRRDLNTEAFF. The DNA for the CDR3 is TGTGCCAGCAGACGCGACCTTAACACTGAAGCTTTCTTT.

As to this clonotype: A much more abundant neighbour one base away suggests this may be a read error. This chain links TRBV4-1 with TRBJ2-1, with D maybe TRBD2 (7 bases). Germline V gene lookup returns CDR1 MGHRA and CDR2 YSYEKL. The CDR3 is made up of 14 amino acids. The CDR3 bases are TGCGCCAGCACCCTAACGGGGGGCAACAATAAGCAGTTCTTC. It yields the protein CASTLTGGNNKQFF.

The sample holds a few counts of this clonotype. The chain couples TRBV20-1 to TRBJ2-7, with a tentative D call TRBD1 (6 bases). CDR3 length: 16 residues. Germline assignment: CDR1 DFQATT and CDR2 SNEGSKA (reference sequence). Trimming took 0 bases from V and 0 from J, leaving 15 bases between them. The CDR3 bases are TGCAGTGCTAGAGAATACGGACAGACCTACTCCTACGAGCAGTACTTC. Translation gives CSAREYGQTYSYEQYF.

This clonotype appeared a few times. The chain uses TRBV10-3 and TRBJ2-1; 8 nucleotides align to TRBD1. V trimming: 10 bases; J trimming: 1 base; junction bases outside the gene matches: 3. In germline, CDR1 is ENHRY, CDR2 SYGVKD. The CDR3 loop spans 13 amino acids. The DNA of the CDR3 is TGTGCCACAGGGGACAGGTCCTACAATGAGCAGTTCTTC. Translated, it gives CATGDRSYNEQFF.

The chain has TRBV20-1 and TRBJ2-1; 9 bases are shared with TRBD2. Germline V CDR1 and CDR2: DFQATT, SNEGSKA (reference sequence). Unmatched junction bases numbered 10, after V lost 5 bases and J lost 8 bases. CDR3 length: 14 amino acids. This CDR3 is CSAHPSGVPDEQFF. CDR3 DNA: TGCAGTGCTCACCCTAGCGGGGTACCCGATGAGCAGTTCTTC.

This clonotype was picked up a small number of times. V gene TRBV7-9 combines with J gene TRBJ2-7; perhaps TRBD1 as D (6 bases). Germline values: CDR1 SEHNR, CDR2 FQNEAQ (reference sequence). Between the trimmed V and J ends, which lost 5 bases and 0 bases, there was a span of 14 bases. CDR3 length: 15 residues. CDR3 region: CASSGMGHSSYEQYF. The DNA for the CDR3 is TGTGCCAGCAGCGGAATGGGACACAGCTCCTACGAGCAGTACTTC.

In its sample, this clonotype was seen a few times. The rearrangement joins TRBV19 to TRBJ2-2; unclear D gene. Trimming left V 0 bases short and J 7 bases short, with 6 bases between. Germline V lookup: CDR1 LNHDA, CDR2 SQIVND (reference sequence). This CDR3 contains 13 residues. CDR3 DNA: TGTGCCAGTAGTATAGAAAACTTCGGGGAGCTGTTTTTT. Its translation is CASSIENFGELFF.

This clonotype was seen a few times. The chain uses TRBV4-1 and TRBJ2-3; no reliable D call. Germline assignment: CDR1 MGHRA and CDR2 YSYEKL. The CDR3 has 14 residues. V gave up 2 bases and J gave up 4 bases, with 10 bases separating them. CDR3 residues: CASSQLIGPDTQYF. The CDR3 nucleotides are TGCGCCAGCAGCCAACTCATCGGGCCAGATACGCAGTATTTT.

At least ten counts were recorded for this clonotype. The V call is TRBV4-1, the J call TRBJ2-2; D not resolved. Trimming removed 2 bases at V and 0 bases at J, with 4 bases between. CDR3 size: 14 residues. Germline V CDR1 and CDR2: MGHRA, YSYEKL. The CDR3 DNA is TGCGCCAGCAGCCAAATCACGAACACCGGGGAGCTGTTTTTT. Translation: CASSQITNTGELFF.

Comments on this clonotype: The germline gene is not matched at one end of the junction; a read error may be the cause. The chain recombines TRBV14 with TRBJ2-1, with 8 bases aligning to TRBD1. The CDR3 extends over 15 amino acids. CDR1 SGHDN and CDR2 FVKESK come from the germline V gene. In DNA, the CDR3 is TGTGTCAGCAGCCTGCCTAGGACAGGGTCTCGTGAGCAGTTCTTC. It is translated as CVSSLPRTGSREQFF.

This clonotype was counted at least ten times. The chain employs TRBV7-6 and TRBJ2-1; TRBD1 matches at 9 bases. The CDR3 contains 18 residues. In germline, CDR1 is SGHVS, CDR2 FNYEAQ. V was clipped by 1 base and J by 2 bases; unmatched bases: 9. The CDR3: CASSLVGTGRLAYNEQFF. CDR3 in DNA: TGTGCCAGCAGCTTAGTCGGGACAGGGAGATTAGCCTACAATGAGCAGTTCTTC.

As to this clonotype: One end of the junction varies from germline; a read error may be responsible. The chain is built from TRBV12-3 or TRBV12-4 and TRBJ1-1; 7 nucleotides match TRBD1. The CDR3 runs to 16 residues. This CDR3 reads CASRLAIYRGETEAFF. The CDR3 region has the DNA TGTGCCAGCAGATTAGCTATTTACAGGGGAGAAACTGAAGCTTTCTTT.

This clonotype showed up many times. This sequence joins TRBV12-3 or TRBV12-4 and TRBJ1-2; possible D gene TRBD1, 6 bases. Deletions cut 4 bases from V and 5 bases from J, with 20 bases between. The CDR3 is 16 amino acids. The CDR3 sequence: CASSSSTQGSRYGYTF. CDR3 nucleotide sequence: TGTGCCAGCAGTTCCTCGACTCAGGGGTCTAGATATGGCTACACCTTC.

The chain is built from TRBV14 and TRBJ1-2; D is undetermined. Germline CDR1 is SGHDN and CDR2 is FVKESK. CDR3 length equals 16 residues. V shed 1 base and J shed 2 bases, with 14 bases lying between them. CDR3 coding DNA: TGTGCCAGCAGCCAAGTCGGGGTTCAGCTAAACTATGGCTACACCTTC. This translates into CASSQVGVQLNYGYTF.

The V call is TRBV6-6, the J call TRBJ2-4; maybe TRBD1 (6 bases). Trimming shortened V by 10 bases and J by 8 bases, and 15 bases separated the two germline ends. The CDR3 spans 12 residues. Germline V CDR1 and CDR2: MNHNY, SVGAGI (reference sequence). DNA for the CDR3: TGTGCCACCGATGGGGGCACGGACATTCAGTACTTC. Amino acid sequence: CATDGGTDIQYF.

This clonotype was recorded many times. V is TRBV6-6 and J is TRBJ1-4, with D perhaps TRBD1 (6 bases). The CDR3 loop spans 17 amino acids. Germline CDR1 is MNHNY and CDR2 is SVGAGI (reference sequence). Trimming removed 6 bases from V and 3 bases from J, with 20 bases in between. The CDR3 bases are TGTGCCAGCAGCCAAAACAGGGATCGGGATCCTAATGAAAAACTGTTTTTT. Protein product: CASSQNRDRDPNEKLFF.

Concerning this clonotype: A much larger clonotype is one base distant, so this may be a read error. The chain combines TRBV6-5 with TRBJ1-2; possible D gene TRBD1, 5 bases. The CDR3 extends over 14 amino acids. Germline CDR1 MNHEY, CDR2 SVGAGI. The V and J ends lost 6 bases and 7 bases respectively, with 18 bases between them. The CDR3 coding sequence is TGTGCCAGCAGACCCCCAGGGCACGGGACTGGCTACACCTTC. Protein: CASRPPGHGTGYTF.

This clonotype has at least ten counts. CDR3 region: CASSTPQYF. DNA of the CDR3: TGTGCCAGCAGTACGCCGCAGTATTTT. The chain carries TRBV6-1 and TRBJ2-3, with no clear D. CDR3 size: 9 residues. The V gene lost 5 bases and the J gene lost 10 bases, with 4 bases spanning the gap. Looked up from germline, CDR1 is MNHNS and CDR2 is SASEGT.

This sequence joins TRBV6-6 and TRBJ2-1; 7 nucleotides agree with TRBD2. This CDR3 has 13 residues. With V trimmed by 5 bases and J by 6 bases, 4 bases remained unmatched. Germline values: CDR1 MNHNY, CDR2 SVGAGI (reference sequence). DNA for the CDR3: TGTGCCAGCAGTACCACTAGCGCCAATGAGCAGTTCTTC. This translates into CASSTTSANEQFF.